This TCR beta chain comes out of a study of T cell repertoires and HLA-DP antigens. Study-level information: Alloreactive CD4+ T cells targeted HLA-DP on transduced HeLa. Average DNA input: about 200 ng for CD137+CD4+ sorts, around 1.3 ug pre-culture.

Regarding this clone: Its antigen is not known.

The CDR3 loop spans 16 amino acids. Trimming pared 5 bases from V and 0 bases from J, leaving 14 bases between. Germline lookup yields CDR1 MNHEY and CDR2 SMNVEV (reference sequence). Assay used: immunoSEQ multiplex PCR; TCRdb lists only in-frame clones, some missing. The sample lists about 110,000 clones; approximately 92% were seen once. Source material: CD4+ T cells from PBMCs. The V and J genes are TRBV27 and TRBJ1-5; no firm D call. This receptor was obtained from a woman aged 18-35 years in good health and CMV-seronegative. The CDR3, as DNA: TGTGCCAGCAGTCCATCCCCCGCATATAGCAATCAGCCCCAGCATTTT. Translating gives CASSPSPAYSNQPQHF.